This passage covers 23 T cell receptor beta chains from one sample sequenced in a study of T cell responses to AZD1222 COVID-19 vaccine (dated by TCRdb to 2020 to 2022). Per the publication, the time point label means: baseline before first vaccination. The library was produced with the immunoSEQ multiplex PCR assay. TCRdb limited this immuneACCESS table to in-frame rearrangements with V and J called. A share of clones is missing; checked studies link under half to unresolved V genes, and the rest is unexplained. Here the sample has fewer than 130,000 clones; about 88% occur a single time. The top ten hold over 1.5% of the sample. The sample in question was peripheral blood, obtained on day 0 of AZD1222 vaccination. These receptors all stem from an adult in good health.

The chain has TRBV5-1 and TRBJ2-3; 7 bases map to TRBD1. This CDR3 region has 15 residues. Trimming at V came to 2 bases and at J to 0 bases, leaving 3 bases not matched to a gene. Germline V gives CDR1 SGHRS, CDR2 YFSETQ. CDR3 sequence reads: CASSFQQGSTDTQYF. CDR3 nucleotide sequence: TGCGCCAGCAGCTTCCAACAGGGGAGCACAGATACGCAGTATTTT. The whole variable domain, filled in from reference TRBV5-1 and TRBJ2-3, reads KAGVTQTPRYLIKTRGQQVTLSCSPISGHRSVSWYQQTPGQGLQFLFEYFSETQRNKGNFPGRFSGRQFSNSRSEMNVSTLELGDSALYLCASSFQQGSTDTQYFGPGTRLTVL.

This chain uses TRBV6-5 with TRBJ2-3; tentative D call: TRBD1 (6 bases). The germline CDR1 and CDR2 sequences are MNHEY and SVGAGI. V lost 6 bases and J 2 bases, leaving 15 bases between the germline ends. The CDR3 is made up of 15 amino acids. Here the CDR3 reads CASRKDRGYTDTQYF. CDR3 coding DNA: TGTGCCAGCAGGAAGGACAGAGGATACACAGATACGCAGTATTTT.

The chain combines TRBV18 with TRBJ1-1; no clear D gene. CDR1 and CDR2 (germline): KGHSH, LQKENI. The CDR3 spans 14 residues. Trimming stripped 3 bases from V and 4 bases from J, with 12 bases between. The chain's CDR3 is CASSPGSWGTEAFF. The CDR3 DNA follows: TGTGCCAGCTCACCGGGAAGCTGGGGCACTGAAGCTTTCTTT.

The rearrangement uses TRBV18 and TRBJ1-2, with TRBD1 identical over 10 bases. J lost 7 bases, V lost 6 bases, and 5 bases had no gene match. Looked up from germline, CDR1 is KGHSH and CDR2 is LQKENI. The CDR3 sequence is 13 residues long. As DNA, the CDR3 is TGTGCCAGCTCGCGACAGGGGGCTAGTGGCTACACCTTC. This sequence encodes CASSRQGASGYTF.

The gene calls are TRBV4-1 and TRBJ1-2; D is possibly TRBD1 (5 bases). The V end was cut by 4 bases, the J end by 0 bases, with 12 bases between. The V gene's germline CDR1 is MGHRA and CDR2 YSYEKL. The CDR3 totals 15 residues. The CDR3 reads CASSPDSLANYGYTF. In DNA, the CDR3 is TGCGCCAGCAGCCCCGACAGCCTAGCTAACTATGGCTACACCTTC.

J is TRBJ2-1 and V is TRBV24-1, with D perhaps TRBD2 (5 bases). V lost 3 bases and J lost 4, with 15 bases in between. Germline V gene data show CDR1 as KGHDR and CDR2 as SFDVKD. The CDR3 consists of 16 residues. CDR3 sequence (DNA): TGTGCCACCAGTGATGGGGTAGCGAGTAATTACAATGAGCAGTTCTTC. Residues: CATSDGVASNYNEQFF.

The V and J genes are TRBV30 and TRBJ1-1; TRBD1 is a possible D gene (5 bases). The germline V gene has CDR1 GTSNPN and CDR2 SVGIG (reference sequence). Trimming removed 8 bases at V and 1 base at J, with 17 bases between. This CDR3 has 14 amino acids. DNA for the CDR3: TGTGCCAGCTCTCCGGGACGGACGAACACTGAAGCTTTCTTT. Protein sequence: CASSPGRTNTEAFF.

CDR3 loop: CASQNGQLGEQYF. The CDR3 DNA is TGTGCCAGCCAAAACGGGCAGCTAGGGGAGCAGTACTTC. This chain uses TRBV19 with TRBJ2-7; no clear D. V dropped 9 bases and J dropped 7 bases, with 19 bases sitting between them. CDR3 length: 13 residues. The germline gives CDR1 LNHDA, CDR2 SQIVND (reference sequence).

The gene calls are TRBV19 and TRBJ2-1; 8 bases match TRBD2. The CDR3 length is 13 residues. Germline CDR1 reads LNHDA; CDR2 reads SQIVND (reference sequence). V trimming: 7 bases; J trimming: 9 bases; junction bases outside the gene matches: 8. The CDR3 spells CASTTGGFGEQFF. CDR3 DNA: TGTGCCAGTACCACGGGAGGGTTCGGTGAGCAGTTCTTC.

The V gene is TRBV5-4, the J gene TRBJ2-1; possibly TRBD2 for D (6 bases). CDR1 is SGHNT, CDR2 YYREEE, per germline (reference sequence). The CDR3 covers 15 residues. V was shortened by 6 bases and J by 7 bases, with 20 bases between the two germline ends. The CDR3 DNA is TGTGCCAGCACCAAGGACGGGGGTGGTTGGAATGAGCAGTTCTTC. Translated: CASTKDGGGWNEQFF.

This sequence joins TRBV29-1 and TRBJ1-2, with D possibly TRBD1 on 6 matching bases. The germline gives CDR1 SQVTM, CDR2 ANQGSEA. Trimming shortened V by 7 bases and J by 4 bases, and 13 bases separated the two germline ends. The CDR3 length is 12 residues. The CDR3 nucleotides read TGCAGCGGCCAGGACAGCGCCTATGGCTACACCTTC. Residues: CSGQDSAYGYTF.

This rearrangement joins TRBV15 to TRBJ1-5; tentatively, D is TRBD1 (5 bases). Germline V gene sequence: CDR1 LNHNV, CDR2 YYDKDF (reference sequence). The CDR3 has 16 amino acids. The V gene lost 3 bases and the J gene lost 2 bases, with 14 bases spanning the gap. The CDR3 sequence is CATSRALGGGNQPQHF. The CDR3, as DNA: TGTGCCACCAGCAGGGCCCTGGGAGGGGGCAATCAGCCCCAGCATTTT. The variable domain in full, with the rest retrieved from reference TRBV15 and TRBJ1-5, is DAMVIQNPRYQVTQFGKPVTLSCSQTLNHNVMYWYQQKSSQAPKLLFHYYDKDFNNEADTPDNFQSRRPNTSFCFLDIRSPGLGDTAMYLCATSRALGGGNQPQHFGDGTRLSIL.

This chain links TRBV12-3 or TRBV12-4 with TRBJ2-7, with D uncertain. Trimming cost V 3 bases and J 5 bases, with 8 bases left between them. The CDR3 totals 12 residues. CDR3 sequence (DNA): TGTGCCAGCAGTTTCGGGCGGAACGAGCAGTACTTC. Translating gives CASSFGRNEQYF.

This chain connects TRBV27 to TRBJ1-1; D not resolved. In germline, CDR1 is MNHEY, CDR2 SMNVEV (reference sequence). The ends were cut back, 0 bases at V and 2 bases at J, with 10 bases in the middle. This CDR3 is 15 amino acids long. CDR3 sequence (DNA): TGTGCCAGCAGTTTATCGATCGCTCTTAACACTGAAGCTTTCTTT. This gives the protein CASSLSIALNTEAFF.

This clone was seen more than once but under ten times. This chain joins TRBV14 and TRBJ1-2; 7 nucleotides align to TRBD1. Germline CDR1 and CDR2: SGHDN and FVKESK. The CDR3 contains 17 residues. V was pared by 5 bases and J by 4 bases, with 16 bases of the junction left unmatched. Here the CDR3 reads CASSTRDRPAARYGYTF. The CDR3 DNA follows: TGTGCCAGCAGCACCCGGGACAGACCTGCTGCGCGCTATGGCTACACCTTC.

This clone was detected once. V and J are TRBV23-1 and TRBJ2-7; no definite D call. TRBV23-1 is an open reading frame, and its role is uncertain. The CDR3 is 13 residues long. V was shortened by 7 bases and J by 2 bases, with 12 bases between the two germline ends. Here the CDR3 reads CASTDGSPYEQYF. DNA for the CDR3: TGCGCCAGCACCGATGGATCCCCCTACGAGCAGTACTTC.

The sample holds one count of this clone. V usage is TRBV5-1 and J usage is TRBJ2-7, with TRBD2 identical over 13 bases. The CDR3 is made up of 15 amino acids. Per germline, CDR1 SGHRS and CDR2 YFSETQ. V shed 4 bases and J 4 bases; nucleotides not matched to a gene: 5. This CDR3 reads CASSLGLAGPYEQYF. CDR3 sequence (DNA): TGCGCCAGCAGCCTGGGACTAGCGGGACCTTACGAGCAGTACTTC.

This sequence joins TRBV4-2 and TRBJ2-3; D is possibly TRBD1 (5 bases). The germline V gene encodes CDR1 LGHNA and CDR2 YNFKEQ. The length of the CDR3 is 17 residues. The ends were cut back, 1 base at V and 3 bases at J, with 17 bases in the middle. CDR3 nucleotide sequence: TGTGCCAGCAGCCAAGTTCAGGCCCCCCAGGGTACAGATACGCAGTATTTT. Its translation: CASSQVQAPQGTDTQYF.

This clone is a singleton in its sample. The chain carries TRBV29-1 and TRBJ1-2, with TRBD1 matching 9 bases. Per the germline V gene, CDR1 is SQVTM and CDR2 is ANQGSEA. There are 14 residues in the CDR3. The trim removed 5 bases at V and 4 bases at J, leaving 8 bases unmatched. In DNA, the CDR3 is TGCAGCGTTTATACAGGGGGCGCGGGCTATGGCTACACCTTC. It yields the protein CSVYTGGAGYGYTF.

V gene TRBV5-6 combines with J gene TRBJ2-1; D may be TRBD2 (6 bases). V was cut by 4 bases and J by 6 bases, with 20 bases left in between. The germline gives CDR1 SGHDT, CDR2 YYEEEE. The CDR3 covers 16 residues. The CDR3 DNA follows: TGTGCCAGCAGCGAACCGACGGGAGTACGGCGCAATGAGCAGTTCTTC. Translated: CASSEPTGVRRNEQFF.

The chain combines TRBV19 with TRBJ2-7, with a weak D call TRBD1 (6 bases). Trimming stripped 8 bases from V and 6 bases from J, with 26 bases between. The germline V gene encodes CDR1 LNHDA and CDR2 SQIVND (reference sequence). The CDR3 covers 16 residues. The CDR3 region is CASLSGPGRGPSEQYF. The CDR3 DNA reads TGTGCCAGTCTAAGCGGTCCCGGCAGGGGACCCTCCGAGCAGTACTTC.

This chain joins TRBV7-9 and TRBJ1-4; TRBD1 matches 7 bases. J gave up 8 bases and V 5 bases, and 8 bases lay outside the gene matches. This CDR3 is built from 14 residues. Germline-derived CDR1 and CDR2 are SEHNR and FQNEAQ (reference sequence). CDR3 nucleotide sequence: TGTGCCAGCAGCCCCGACAGGGCGGAGGAAAAACTGTTTTTT. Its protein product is CASSPDRAEEKLFF.

This chain's CDR3 is CASSRGQADTGELFF. CDR3 coding DNA: TGTGCCAGCAGCCGGGGACAGGCGGACACCGGGGAGCTGTTTTTT. This chain links TRBV5-6 with TRBJ2-2; TRBD1 matches at 8 bases. Looked up from germline, CDR1 is SGHDT and CDR2 is YYEEEE. CDR3 size: 15 residues. V shed 4 bases, J shed 3 bases, and the junction held 5 bases outside the gene matches.